This T cell receptor beta chain was recorded in a study of beta chain features in type 1 diabetes. Regarding the study as a whole: TCRB CDR3s were moderately but significantly shorter in Type 1 diabetes patients in all four CD4+ subsets. Reduced insertions and increased deletions marked VDJ junctions in type 1 diabetes patients.

On average, the one heparinised blood draw given by each donor was about 120 mL. About this clone: Its antigen is still unknown.

As every portion of the isolated RNA was reverse transcribed, the sequencing read expressed TCRB transcripts. There were millions of reads on average in the naive, central memory and regulatory T cell samples. Data came from immunoSEQ multiplex PCR; TCRdb stores just in-frame clones and leaves some out. The table lists 550,000 to 850,000 clones, roughly 12% of them singletons. The clonotype comes from a man younger than 35 with type 1 diabetes. The source material was naive CD4+ T cells from blood.

CDR3 in amino acids: CASGMGATNTGELFF. The CDR3 region has the DNA TGTGCCAGCGGGATGGGGGCTACGAACACCGGGGAGCTGTTTTTT. V usage is TRBV2 and J usage is TRBJ2-2; maybe TRBD1 (6 bases). Germline loops: CDR1 SNHLY, CDR2 FYNNEI. The CDR3 runs 15 residues. V was cut by 8 bases and J by 0 bases, with 13 bases left in between. The full variable domain, completed using reference TRBV2 and TRBJ2-2, is EPEVTQTPSHQVTQMGQEVILRCVPISNHLYFYWYRQILGQKVEFLVSFYNNEISEKSEIFDDQFSVERPDGSNFTLKIRSTKLEDSAMYFCASGMGATNTGELFFGEGSRLTVL.